This TCR beta chain was captured in a study of blood T cells in healthy people across ages. PCR was performed a second time for roughly 6 to 12 cycles using a sample-barcoded 5' primer and a J-beta primer mix. In TCRdb, the 5' RACE reads were re-called with MiXCR into one record per CDR3 protein. The sample lists 1.5 million to 2 million distinct CDR3 sequences, around 40% occurring once. Germline trimming cut 6 bases from V and 3 bases from J; bases unmatched to any gene: 4. The CDR3 consists of 14 residues. In germline, CDR1 is MNHEY, CDR2 SVGEGT. This clonotype was counted between two and nine times.

V usage is TRBV6-2 or TRBV6-3 and J usage is TRBJ1-5; 8 nucleotides line up with TRBD1. The sample taken for sequencing was blood. The receptor's source is a human donor in good health. This CDR3 is CASSHRGFNQPQHF. DNA for the CDR3: TGTGCCAGCAGCCACAGGGGGTTCAATCAGCCCCAGCATTTT.